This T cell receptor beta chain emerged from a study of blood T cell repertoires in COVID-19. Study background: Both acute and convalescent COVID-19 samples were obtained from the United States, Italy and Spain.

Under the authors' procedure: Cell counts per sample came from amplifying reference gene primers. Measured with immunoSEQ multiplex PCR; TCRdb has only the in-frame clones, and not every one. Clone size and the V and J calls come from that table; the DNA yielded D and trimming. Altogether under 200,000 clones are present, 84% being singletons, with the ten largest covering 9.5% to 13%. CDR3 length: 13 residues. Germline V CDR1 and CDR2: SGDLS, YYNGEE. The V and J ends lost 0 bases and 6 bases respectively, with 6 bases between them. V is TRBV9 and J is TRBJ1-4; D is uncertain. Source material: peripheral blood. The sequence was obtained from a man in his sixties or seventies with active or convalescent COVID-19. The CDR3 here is CASSVDRDEKLFF. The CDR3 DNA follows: TGTGCCAGCAGCGTAGATCGGGATGAAAAACTGTTTTTT.